This TCR beta chain was obtained from a study of blood T cell repertoires in COVID-19. Study context: The cDNA or gDNA used as material had been derived from T cells, B-cell-depleted T cells, or PBMCs.

Sequencing was performed with immunoSEQ multiplex PCR; in TCRdb, only in-frame clones are kept and a portion is missing. This table has 160,000 or so clones, about four fifths appearing once. Trimming cost V 6 bases and J 13 bases; bases outside gene matches: 7. The CDR3 is made up of 11 amino acids. Germline CDR1 is MNHNY and CDR2 is SVGAGI (reference sequence). The chain joins TRBV6-6 to TRBJ2-5, with 8 bases matching TRBD1. Sequencing used PBMCs or T cells enriched from blood (not recorded which). The receptor was isolated from a woman aged 55 to 70 who had recovered from COVID-19. CDR3 coding DNA: TGTGCCAGCAGAAACACAGGGGGTCCGTACTTC. Protein sequence: CASRNTGGPYF.